These 16 T cell receptor beta chains were sequenced from one sample in a study of regulatory T cells in long-lasting Graves disease. Arm-PCR of CDR3 regions with iRepertoire HTBI primers generated TCR beta libraries. TCRdb re-called the multiplex PCR reads through MiXCR, storing one row per CDR3 protein. The sample holds 550,000 to 600,000 distinct CDR3 sequences, 16% seen once. Time point here: newly diagnosed GD, antithyroid drugs for less than 3 months. Generation of the TCR library employed RNA extracted from PBMCs. These data were likewise used in another study, on T cells in Graves' hyperthyroidism and ophthalmopathy.

Sample: peripheral blood mononuclear cells (PBMCs), taken at new diagnosis, from a patient treated with antithyroid drugs. The receptors shown here come from a young man with Graves disease.

The gene calls are TRBV3-1 and TRBJ1-6; D remains unclear. Trimming removed 0 bases from V and 18 bases from J, with 12 bases in between. The CDR3 is made up of 12 amino acids. CDR1 is LGHDT, CDR2 YNNKEL, per germline (reference sequence). For the CDR3, the DNA is TGTGCCAGCAGCCAAGATCAAAGACCGTCCCACTTT. This sequence encodes CASSQDQRPSHF.

V usage is TRBV12-5 and J usage is TRBJ1-2; D is possibly TRBD1 (5 bases). This CDR3 has 16 amino acids. Trimming took off 0 bases at V and 2 bases at J, with 13 bases between the two ends. The germline gives CDR1 LGHNT, CDR2 FRNRAP. CDR3 sequence (DNA): TGTGCTAGTGGTTTGGTACCGCACAGGAGCAACTATGGCTACACCTTC. Residues: CASGLVPHRSNYGYTF.

This rearrangement joins TRBV28 to TRBJ2-4; 9 bases align to TRBD1. V was clipped by 7 bases and J by 0 bases; unmatched bases: 13. The CDR3 runs 18 residues. CDR1 MDHEN and CDR2 SYDVKM come from the germline V gene. The CDR3 region is CASMSGQGNTLAKNIQYF. Written as DNA, the CDR3 is TGTGCCAGCATGTCGGGACAGGGAAACACCTTAGCCAAAAACATTCAGTACTTC.

This clonotype was detected only a few times. The rearrangement uses TRBV12-3 or TRBV12-4 and TRBJ2-2, with 9 bases aligning to TRBD1. Germline trimming cut 9 bases from V and 4 bases from J; bases unmatched to any gene: 3. There are 13 residues in the CDR3. The CDR3 sequence is CASDRGGTGELFF. The CDR3 DNA reads as TGTGCCAGTGACAGGGGGGGCACCGGGGAGCTGTTTTTT.

This clonotype was counted a few times. The rearrangement joins TRBV5-6 to TRBJ2-6; no reliable D call. CDR1 and CDR2 from the germline V gene are SGHDT and YYEEEE. Deletions cut 3 bases from V and 0 bases from J, with 16 bases between. This CDR3 has 18 residues. The chain's CDR3 is CASSSPGRWYSGANVLTF. As DNA, the CDR3 is TGTGCCAGCAGCTCGCCGGGCCGCTGGTACTCTGGGGCCAACGTCCTGACTTTC.

V gene TRBV29-1 combines with J gene TRBJ1-1, with 7 bases fitting TRBD1. There are 13 residues in the CDR3. Germline V lookup: CDR1 SQVTM, CDR2 ANQGSEA. V gave up 6 bases and J gave up 1 base; unmatched junction bases: 5. The CDR3 sequence is CSVQTGTNTEAFF. As DNA, the CDR3 is TGCAGCGTCCAGACAGGGACGAACACTGAAGCTTTCTTT. The full variable domain, rest sourced from reference TRBV29-1 and TRBJ1-1, is SAVISQKPSRDICQRGTSLTIQCQVDSQVTMMFWYRQQPGQSLTLIATANQGSEATYESGFVIDKFPISRPNLTFSTLTVSNMSPEDSSIYLCSVQTGTNTEAFFGQGTRLTVV.

The chain links TRBV6-1 to TRBJ2-3; 11 bases align to TRBD2. The length of the CDR3 is 20 residues. Looked up from germline, CDR1 is MNHNS and CDR2 is SASEGT. V dropped 6 bases and J dropped 1; count of bases not matched to a gene: 18. DNA of the CDR3: TGTGCCAGCAGGCCCTCCGGGACTAGCGGAAAAAGTTCAGGCACAGATACGCAGTATTTT. Translation: CASRPSGTSGKSSGTDTQYF.

This clonotype has a handful of counts. The chain couples TRBV4-1 to TRBJ2-5, with D perhaps being TRBD1 or TRBD2 (6 bases each). Germline CDR1 reads MGHRA; CDR2 reads YSYEKL. V gave up 0 bases and J gave up 7 bases, with 21 bases separating them. CDR3 length equals 17 residues. CDR3 bases: TGCGCCAGCAGCCAAGAAACCCTGGGGGCAGGGGAGGTGACCCAGTACTTC. Its protein is CASSQETLGAGEVTQYF.

This clonotype was seen ten or more times. The chain combines TRBV13 with TRBJ1-5; D is possibly TRBD1 (6 bases). The germline V and J ends were trimmed by 5 bases and 5 bases, with 10 bases remaining between them. The CDR3 is 13 residues long. Looked up from germline, CDR1 is PRHDT and CDR2 is FYEKMQ (reference sequence). CDR3 nucleotides: TGTGCCAGCAGCCAGGGGCCCGATCAGCCCCAGCATTTT. It codes for CASSQGPDQPQHF.

V gene TRBV20-1 combines with J gene TRBJ1-1; 8 nucleotides agree with TRBD1. This CDR3 is built from 16 residues. V shed 2 bases, J shed 4 bases, and the junction held 12 bases outside the gene matches. Germline values: CDR1 DFQATT, CDR2 SNEGSKA (reference sequence). The CDR3 coding sequence is TGCAGTGCTAGACATACCGGACAGGGCCCGGGCACTGAAGCTTTCTTT. The encoded protein is CSARHTGQGPGTEAFF.

The gene calls are TRBV10-3 and TRBJ2-7; unclear D gene. Trimming removed 0 bases at V and 5 bases at J, with 8 bases between. Per germline, CDR1 ENHRY and CDR2 SYGVKD. The CDR3 runs to 13 residues. Here the CDR3 DNA reads TGTGCCATCAGTGAGTCCCCTTGGGACGAGCAGTACTTC. Protein sequence: CAISESPWDEQYF.

This chain joins TRBV19 and TRBJ1-1; D is possibly TRBD1 (6 bases). CDR3 length: 13 amino acids. Trimming removed 3 bases at V and 6 bases at J, with 11 bases between. Germline V lookup: CDR1 LNHDA, CDR2 SQIVND (reference sequence). The CDR3 DNA follows: TGTGCCAGTAGTATGGTGGGGGGCGCTGAAGCTTTCTTT. Translation gives CASSMVGGAEAFF.

This clonotype has a handful of counts. J is TRBJ2-2 and V is TRBV27; the match to TRBD2 covers 8 bases. The CDR3 is made up of 15 amino acids. Germline lookup yields CDR1 MNHEY and CDR2 SMNVEV (reference sequence). Losses at the gene ends were 6 bases for V and 6 bases for J; bases not matched to a gene: 9. The CDR3 sequence: CASRKAGANPGELFF. The CDR3 region has the DNA TGTGCCAGCAGGAAAGCGGGAGCTAACCCCGGGGAGCTGTTTTTT.

This clonotype occurred many times. The rearrangement uses TRBV2 and TRBJ2-1; the D gene is possibly TRBD2 (6 bases). Germline lookup yields CDR1 SNHLY and CDR2 FYNNEI. The CDR3 length is 16 residues. The germline V and J ends were trimmed by 5 bases and 7 bases, with 21 bases remaining between them. The CDR3 sequence: CASSTHRDWLGNEQFF. Here the CDR3 DNA reads TGTGCCAGCAGTACTCACCGGGACTGGCTAGGGAATGAGCAGTTCTTC.

This clonotype was counted between two and nine times. This chain connects TRBV19 to TRBJ1-1; D remains ambiguous. The V gene's germline CDR1 is LNHDA and CDR2 SQIVND (reference sequence). This CDR3 region has 11 residues. Trimming removed 3 bases at V and 6 bases at J, with 5 bases between. The CDR3 nucleotides are TGTGCCAGTAGTATCAACGCTGAAGCTTTCTTT. Protein: CASSINAEAFF.

In the case of this clonotype: The junction departs from germline at one end; a sequencing error may be responsible. The J gene is TRBJ2-5, the V gene TRBV28; D is possibly TRBD1 (6 bases). The CDR3 extends over 14 amino acids. Germline CDR1 is MDHEN and CDR2 is SYDVKM. Written as DNA, the CDR3 is TGTGCCAGCAGTTATGGACAGCCGCAAGAGACCCTGTACTTC. This encodes CASSYGQPQETLYF.